This TCR beta chain was identified in a study of T cells in tumors after PD-1 blockade. In the study overall: Some patients also took daily vismodegib 150 mg during anti-PD-1 treatment.

The CDR3 length is 14 residues. The V and J ends lost 5 bases and 2 bases respectively, with 12 bases between them. The germline CDR1 and CDR2 sequences are SGHTA and FQGNSA. Data came from immunoSEQ multiplex PCR; TCRdb stores just in-frame clones and leaves some out. The sample has tens of thousands of clones, roughly 70% seen once. Input was about 616 ng to 6,500 ng of genomic DNA from tumor or blood. This TCR was recovered from a human donor with basal cell carcinoma. The chain recombines TRBV7-2 with TRBJ1-1; no definite D call. The material sequenced was PBMCs, taken after anti-PD-1 treatment. CDR3 nucleotides: TGTGCCAGCAGCAACCGGGCCGTCAACACTGAAGCTTTCTTT. It is translated as CASSNRAVNTEAFF.